The TCR beta chain under discussion was sequenced for a study of cytomegalovirus exposure and HLA in healthy donors. Study outcomes and limitations: About 87% or about 30% of the time was how often most TCR beta V segments were productive, according to an earlier analysis.

The PCR used 60 Vbeta and 13 Jbeta primers. Assay used: immunoSEQ multiplex PCR; TCRdb lists only in-frame clones, some missing. The sample has 55,000 to 80,000 clones, around four fifths seen once; the top ten hold about a fifth. This clone came up a few times. Its antigen is unknown. This CDR3 has 15 amino acids. J lost 5 bases, V lost 2 bases, and 8 bases had no gene match. Germline V lookup: CDR1 GTSNPN, CDR2 SVGIG (reference sequence). The sample consisted of PBMCs. The chain couples TRBV30 to TRBJ1-4; 7 nucleotides line up with TRBD1. This clonotype was sampled from a woman aged 25 to 45 in good health and CMV-seropositive. CDR3: CAWSPDRVKNEKLFF. CDR3 nucleotide sequence: TGTGCCTGGAGTCCAGACAGGGTTAAGAATGAAAAACTGTTTTTT.